These 2 T cell receptor beta chains came from one sample sequenced in a study of blood T cell repertoires in COVID-19. Only in-frame clones appear in the TCRdb table, and some are missing; sequencing was by immunoSEQ multiplex PCR. The repertoire holds some 400,000 clones, more than 75% seen once, with 8.5% to 12% in the top ten. The sequencing input was peripheral blood. These TCRs come from a woman aged 25 to 39 with COVID-19, enrolled during active disease.

This clone showed up just once. The chain recombines TRBV7-2 with TRBJ2-7, with 8 bases fitting TRBD1. After removal of 4 bases from V and 7 bases from J, the junction contained 6 bases not matched to a gene. The germline gives CDR1 SGHTA, CDR2 FQGNSA. CDR3 size: 13 residues. The CDR3 nucleotides read TGTGCCAGCAGCTCGGACAGGGAGCGGGAGCAGTACTTC. Translated, it gives CASSSDREREQYF. The entire variable domain, with the rest obtained from reference TRBV7-2 and TRBJ2-7, is as follows: GAGVSQSPSNKVTEKGKDVELRCDPISGHTALYWYRQSLGQGLEFLIYFQGNSAPDKSGLPSDRFSAERTGGSVSTLTIQRTQQEDSAVYLCASSSDREREQYFGPGTRLTVT.

The rearrangement uses TRBV30 and TRBJ1-5, with D possibly TRBD1 on 5 matching bases. The CDR3 consists of 13 residues. V lost 2 bases to trimming and J lost 7 bases, with 12 bases between them. From germline, CDR1 is GTSNPN and CDR2 SVGIG (reference sequence). The CDR3 DNA sequence: TGTGCCTGGAGTCTGGGGAGGGGACAGCCCCAGCATTTT. Its protein product is CAWSLGRGQPQHF.